The 17 T cell receptor beta chains below come from one sample, sequenced in a study of cytomegalovirus exposure and HLA in healthy donors. PCR amplification relied on 60 Vbeta primers (plus 13 Jbeta primers). TCRdb keeps only in-frame clones here, not all; method: immunoSEQ multiplex PCR. The data contain about 60,000 clones, about 72% of them singletons. The sequenced sample was PBMCs. The receptors derive from a woman aged 40 to 50 in good health and CMV-seropositive.

The rearrangement joins TRBV5-1 to TRBJ2-7, with 9 bases lining up with TRBD1. Germline lookup yields CDR1 SGHRS and CDR2 YFSETQ. The CDR3 extends over 15 amino acids. Trimming took 5 bases from V and 4 from J; bases not matched to a gene: 10. The CDR3 nucleotides read TGCGCCAGCAGACCCTCGGGGACAGGGAAATACGAGCAGTACTTC. Translation gives CASRPSGTGKYEQYF.

This chain connects TRBV30 to TRBJ1-1, with D perhaps TRBD1 (5 bases). V was trimmed by 4 bases and J by 9 bases, leaving 15 bases between them. The CDR3 length is 12 residues. Germline loops: CDR1 GTSNPN, CDR2 SVGIG (reference sequence). CDR3: CAWMFRGLKAFF. CDR3 bases: TGTGCCTGGATGTTTAGGGGACTAAAAGCTTTCTTT.

This rearrangement joins TRBV2 to TRBJ2-5; TRBD2 is a possible D gene (6 bases). The germline CDR1 and CDR2 sequences are SNHLY and FYNNEI. V shed 11 bases and J shed 0 bases, with 19 bases lying between them. This CDR3 comprises 15 residues. CDR3 in amino acids: CACQRTGGYQETQYF. The CDR3 DNA reads TGTGCCTGTCAGCGTACAGGAGGGTACCAAGAGACCCAGTACTTC.

V is TRBV27 and J is TRBJ1-1; the D is unclear. This CDR3 region has 17 residues. V was cut by 4 bases and J by 7 bases, with 25 bases left in between. Germline CDR1 is MNHEY and CDR2 is SMNVEV (reference sequence). Here the CDR3 reads CASSWRAASISSGEAFF. The CDR3 bases are TGTGCCAGCAGTTGGAGGGCAGCCTCTATTTCTTCGGGTGAAGCTTTCTTT.

This chain links TRBV5-1 with TRBJ1-1; D might be TRBD1 (6 bases). V lost 4 bases to trimming and J lost 1 base, with 17 bases between them. CDR1 is SGHRS, CDR2 YFSETQ, per germline. The CDR3 has 16 residues. The CDR3 DNA reads TGCGCCAGCAGCCCATCCGGGACACCTAAGAACACTGAAGCTTTCTTT. Protein product: CASSPSGTPKNTEAFF.

This rearrangement joins TRBV7-9 to TRBJ2-3; a possible D gene is TRBD1 (6 bases). V lost 8 bases and J lost 2, with 11 bases in between. Germline-derived CDR1 and CDR2 are SEHNR and FQNEAQ (reference sequence). There are 13 residues in the CDR3. CDR3 bases: TGTGCCAGCTCGAGGGACACCACAGATACGCAGTATTTT. Its protein product is CASSRDTTDTQYF. The full variable domain, its missing parts supplied by reference TRBV7-9 and TRBJ2-3, is DTGVSQNPRHKITKRGQNVTFRCDPISEHNRLYWYRQTLGQGPEFLTYFQNEAQLEKSRLLSDRFSAERPKGSFSTLEIQRTEQGDSAMYLCASSRDTTDTQYFGPGTRLTVL.

The chain employs TRBV5-1 and TRBJ2-5, with a tentative D call TRBD2 (5 bases). This CDR3 comprises 15 residues. Germline CDR1 SGHRS, CDR2 YFSETQ. V dropped 4 bases and J dropped 1 base, with 14 bases sitting between them. As DNA, the CDR3 is TGCGCCAGCAGCGTGGACGGCGGGTCCCAAGAGACCCAGTACTTC. Translation: CASSVDGGSQETQYF.

The chain couples TRBV6-4 to TRBJ1-1; D uncertain. The V and J ends lost 0 bases and 2 bases respectively, with 4 bases between them. This CDR3 region has 13 residues. Per germline, CDR1 MRHNA and CDR2 SNTAGT. The CDR3: CASSDSSNTEAFF. CDR3 DNA sequence: TGTGCCAGCAGTGACTCGTCAAACACTGAAGCTTTCTTT.

V usage is TRBV5-1 and J usage is TRBJ1-1; 11 bases are a match to TRBD1. From germline, CDR1 is SGHRS and CDR2 YFSETQ. This CDR3 has 16 residues. Unmatched junction bases numbered 9, after V lost 3 bases and J lost 5 bases. The CDR3 coding sequence is TGCGCCAGCAGCTCTGGACAGGGGGCGTTAAGGACTGAAGCTTTCTTT. The encoded protein is CASSSGQGALRTEAFF.

This chain joins TRBV7-9 and TRBJ2-1, with 12 bases aligning to TRBD2. The V gene's germline CDR1 is SEHNR and CDR2 FQNEAQ (reference sequence). This CDR3 has 17 amino acids. The J segment lost 8 bases and the V segment lost 5 bases, leaving 13 bases of the junction unmatched. The CDR3 protein is CASSPLAGGTLVDEQFF. In nucleotides, the CDR3 is TGTGCCAGCAGCCCACTAGCGGGGGGTACTTTAGTCGATGAGCAGTTCTTC.

DNA of the CDR3: TGTGCCAGCAGCATAGGACAGGGAGGATTCTACGAGCAGTACTTC. Translated, it gives CASSIGQGGFYEQYF. The chain combines TRBV5-4 with TRBJ2-7; TRBD1 aligns across 8 bases. Looked up from germline, CDR1 is SGHNT and CDR2 is YYREEE (reference sequence). V shed 4 bases, J shed 3 bases, and the junction held 9 bases outside the gene matches. The CDR3 length is 15 residues.

The V and J genes are TRBV4-1 and TRBJ1-6; a weak D match, TRBD1 (5 bases). This CDR3 comprises 15 residues. Between the trimmed V and J ends, which lost 2 bases and 8 bases, there was a span of 13 bases. Looked up from germline, CDR1 is MGHRA and CDR2 is YSYEKL. The CDR3 spells CASSQTQGSDSPLHF. The DNA for the CDR3 is TGCGCCAGCAGCCAAACCCAGGGAAGCGATTCACCCCTCCACTTT.

Written as DNA, the CDR3 is TGTGCCAGCAGCCAAAGCAGGGGGGTAGGGGAAAAACTGTTTTTT. Translation gives CASSQSRGVGEKLFF. The chain employs TRBV14 and TRBJ1-4; TRBD1 aligns across 7 bases. After removal of 2 bases from V and 8 bases from J, the junction contained 8 bases not matched to a gene. The germline gives CDR1 SGHDN, CDR2 FVKESK. The CDR3 length is 15 residues.

The chain employs TRBV29-1 and TRBJ2-2; 9 nucleotides line up with TRBD2. This CDR3 has 14 residues. In germline, CDR1 is SQVTM, CDR2 ANQGSEA. The junction had 4 bases not matched to a gene; V was cut back by 7 bases and J by 1 base. The CDR3 DNA reads as TGCAGCGGGCGACTAGCGGTGAACACCGGGGAGCTGTTTTTT. Its translation: CSGRLAVNTGELFF.

This clone was counted a few times. The chain combines TRBV30 with TRBJ1-1; D is unresolved. This CDR3 region has 14 residues. CDR1 is GTSNPN and CDR2 is SVGIG in the germline V gene (reference sequence). V lost 0 bases to trimming and J lost 0 bases, with 8 bases between them. CDR3 nucleotide sequence: TGTGCCTGGAGTGTACGCGTGCTGAACACTGAAGCTTTCTTT. This sequence encodes CAWSVRVLNTEAFF.

This rearrangement joins TRBV6-1 to TRBJ1-5; 9 bases are a match to TRBD1. The CDR3 is 17 residues long. Germline CDR1 and CDR2: MNHNS and SASEGT. J was trimmed by 1 base and V by 1 base; bases with no gene match: 5. CDR3 coding DNA: TGTGCCAGCAGTGAAGTGACAGGGGGAAGGAGCAATCAGCCCCAGCATTTT. This translates into CASSEVTGGRSNQPQHF.

The chain is built from TRBV12-5 and TRBJ1-2; D is uncertain. V lost 4 bases and J 5 bases, leaving 5 bases between the germline ends. The germline CDR1 and CDR2 sequences are LGHNT and FRNRAP. This CDR3 is built from 11 residues. This CDR3 is CASGSGYGYTF. CDR3 DNA: TGTGCTAGTGGTTCGGGGTATGGCTACACCTTC.